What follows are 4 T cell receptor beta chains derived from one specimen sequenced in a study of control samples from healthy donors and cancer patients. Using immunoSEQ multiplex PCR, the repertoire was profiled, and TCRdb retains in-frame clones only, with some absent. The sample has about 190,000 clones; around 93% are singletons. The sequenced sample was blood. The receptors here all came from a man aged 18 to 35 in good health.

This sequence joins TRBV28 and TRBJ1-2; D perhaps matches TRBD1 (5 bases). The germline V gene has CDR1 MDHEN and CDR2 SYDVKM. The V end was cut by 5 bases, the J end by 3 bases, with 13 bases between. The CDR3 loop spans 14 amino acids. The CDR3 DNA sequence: TGTGCCAGCAGTCTTCTAGGGGTGGACTATGGCTACACCTTC. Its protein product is CASSLLGVDYGYTF.

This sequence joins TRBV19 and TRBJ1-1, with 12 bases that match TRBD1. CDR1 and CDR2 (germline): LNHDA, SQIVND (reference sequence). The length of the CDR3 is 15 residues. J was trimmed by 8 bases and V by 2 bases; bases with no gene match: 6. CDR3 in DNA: TGTGCCAGTAGTATACCGGGACAGGGGGCCCTAGAAGCTTTCTTT. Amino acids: CASSIPGQGALEAFF. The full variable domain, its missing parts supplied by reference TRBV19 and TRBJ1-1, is DGGITQSPKYLFRKEGQNVTLSCEQNLNHDAMYWYRQDPGQGLRLIYYSQIVNDFQKGDIAEGYSVSREKKESFPLTVTSAQKNPTAFYLCASSIPGQGALEAFFGQGTRLTVV.

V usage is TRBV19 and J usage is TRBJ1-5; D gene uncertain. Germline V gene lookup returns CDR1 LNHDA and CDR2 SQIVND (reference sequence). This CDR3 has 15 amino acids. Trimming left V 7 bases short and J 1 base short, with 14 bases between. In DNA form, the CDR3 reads TGTGCCAGTACTACAACGTCTAGAAGCAATCAGCCCCAGCATTTT. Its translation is CASTTTSRSNQPQHF.

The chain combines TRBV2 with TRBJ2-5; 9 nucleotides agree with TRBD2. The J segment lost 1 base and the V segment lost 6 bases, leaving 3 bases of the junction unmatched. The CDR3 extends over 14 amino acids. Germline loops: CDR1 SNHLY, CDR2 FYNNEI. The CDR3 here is CASRAGGLQETQYF. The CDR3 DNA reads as TGTGCCAGCAGAGCGGGGGGACTCCAAGAGACCCAGTACTTC. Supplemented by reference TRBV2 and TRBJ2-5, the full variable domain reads EPEVTQTPSHQVTQMGQEVILRCVPISNHLYFYWYRQILGQKVEFLVSFYNNEISEKSEIFDDQFSVERPDGSNFTLKIRSTKLEDSAMYFCASRAGGLQETQYFGPGTRLLVL.